This T cell receptor beta chain was found in a study of blood T cell repertoires in COVID-19. V was pared by 6 bases and J by 1 base, with 16 bases between. The CDR3 totals 15 residues. Germline V gives CDR1 SGHDT, CDR2 YYEEEE. This clone was found once. Grouping used clinical history reported by participants in a survey and questionnaire. Two negative PCRs, clearance, or symptom resolution characterized the recovered Cohort 3 donors. The protocol was immunoSEQ multiplex PCR, while the TCRdb copy is restricted to in-frame clones and leaves out a portion. The sample carries under 300,000 clones, approximately 91% recorded once.

The sequence derives from a woman in her thirties or forties who had recovered from COVID-19. This rearrangement joins TRBV5-6 to TRBJ1-1; possible D gene TRBD1, 5 bases. The specimen was PBMCs or T cells enriched from blood (not recorded which). The CDR3 DNA reads TGTGCCAGCAACAGACTCGGGACTCCGAACACTGAAGCTTTCTTT. This codes for CASNRLGTPNTEAFF.